This TCR beta chain was sequenced in a study of blood T cell repertoires in COVID-19. Study-level information: Sites in the United States, Italy and Spain provided acute and convalescent COVID-19 samples. T cells, B-cell-depleted T cells, or PBMCs provided the cDNA or gDNA that served as material.

In the original processing: Cell counts per sample came from amplifying reference gene primers. Assay: immunoSEQ multiplex PCR; the TCRdb copy retains only in-frame clones and omits some. V and J calls and clone size are those listed in that table; D and trimming were worked out from the DNA. The sample consists of some 160,000 clones, about 83% of them appearing once. This clone was seen once. The CDR3 runs 17 residues. The J segment lost 0 bases and the V segment lost 9 bases, leaving 11 bases of the junction unmatched. Germline CDR1 LNHDA, CDR2 SQIVND (reference sequence). The rearrangement joins TRBV19 to TRBJ1-5; 10 bases are shared with TRBD1. The specimen sequenced was peripheral blood. This TCR was sampled from a woman aged 80 or over with acute or convalescent COVID-19. CDR3 DNA sequence: TGTGCCAGCAGGAAGGGGACAGGGGAAGCTAGCAATCAGCCCCAGCATTTT. Translated: CASRKGTGEASNQPQHF.